This entry is about one TCR beta chain. Its antigen is currently unknown. The data stem from a study of cytomegalovirus exposure and HLA in healthy donors. Points from the study as a whole: High sensitivity and specificity were reportedly achieved when the classifier diagnosed cytomegalovirus status. The study flagged about 150 TCR beta chains as cytomegalovirus-associated.

The donors were in the roughly 120-subject validation cohort; that cohort was separate from the roughly 730-subject first cohort. Here immunoSEQ multiplex PCR was the method, and the copy in TCRdb shows in-frame clones only, minus some. Seen here are about 360,000 clones, approximately 90% observed once, and the top ten hold roughly 0.83%. Germline-derived CDR1 and CDR2 are LNHDA and SQIVND (reference sequence). V lost 4 bases and J lost 6; bases outside the gene matches: 5. There are 14 residues in the CDR3. This sequence originates from a young woman in good health and CMV-seronegative. The chain is built from TRBV19 and TRBJ2-3; 9 bases map to TRBD2. Sequenced: PBMCs. The CDR3 DNA reads TGTGCCAGTAGTAGGGGGACTAGCATGGATACGCAGTATTTT. Its translation is CASSRGTSMDTQYF.